Each of the 5 T cell receptor beta chains below was sequenced from the same sample in a study of OX40 agonist ivuxolimab in advanced cancers. The library was made by the immunoSEQ multiplex PCR assay. Held by TCRdb, this immuneACCESS table contains in-frame sequences only and omits some clones. Under half of the omission traces to an unresolved V gene where checked; the cause of the rest is unknown. Recorded for this sample are more than 60,000 clones; more than 65% of them occurred a single time. Clones ranked in the top ten supply approximately 4.8% of the sample. Sequenced here: CD4+ or CD8+ T cells sorted from blood, sampled in a trial of the OX40 agonist ivuxolimab. The receptors were sampled from an adult with an advanced solid tumor such as melanoma, head and neck, liver or kidney cancer.

The chain is built from TRBV7-9 and TRBJ2-5; D is undetermined. Between the trimmed V and J ends, which lost 3 bases and 5 bases, there was a span of 10 bases. CDR1 is SEHNR and CDR2 is FQNEAQ in the germline V gene (reference sequence). This CDR3 is 13 amino acids long. CDR3 in amino acids: CASSFLGSETQYF. The CDR3 nucleotides are TGTGCCAGCAGCTTTTTGGGTTCGGAGACCCAGTACTTC.

The rearrangement uses TRBV19 and TRBJ1-1; D is perhaps TRBD1 (6 bases). V lost 7 bases to trimming and J lost 6 bases, with 18 bases between them. The CDR3 totals 14 residues. CDR1 and CDR2 from the germline V gene are LNHDA and SQIVND (reference sequence). For the CDR3, the DNA is TGTGCCAGTACTACCGGGGCCCCAGGGGCTGAAGCTTTCTTT. As protein: CASTTGAPGAEAFF.

CDR3 DNA: TGTGCCAGCTCAGGACCGGGACAGGGTCACAATGAAAAACTGTTTTTT. Its protein product is CASSGPGQGHNEKLFF. V and J are TRBV18 and TRBJ1-4; 9 bases line up with TRBD1. Germline CDR1 reads KGHSH; CDR2 reads LQKENI. CDR3 size: 16 residues. V lost 5 bases and J lost 5; bases outside the gene matches: 9.

The CDR3 coding sequence is TGTGCCAGCAGCTCTAACCGATGGCTGGCGGGGGGAGCGAGCAGTACGCAGTATTTT. Translation: CASSSNRWLAGGASSTQYF. The chain joins TRBV11-2 to TRBJ2-3; 8 bases map to TRBD2. Germline CDR1 reads SGHAT; CDR2 reads FQNNGV. There are 19 residues in the CDR3. The junction had 23 bases not matched to a gene; V was cut back by 4 bases and J by 8 bases.

The chain employs TRBV6-6 and TRBJ1-3; tentative D call: TRBD1 (5 bases). In germline, CDR1 is MNHNY, CDR2 SVGAGI (reference sequence). This CDR3 comprises 14 residues. V dropped 8 bases and J dropped 0 bases, with 11 bases sitting between them. The CDR3 spells CASCQGGSGNTIYF. The CDR3 nucleotides read TGTGCCAGCTGCCAGGGCGGCTCTGGAAACACCATATATTTT.